This T cell receptor (beta chain) was observed in a study of T cell changes during pregnancy in multiple sclerosis (dated by TCRdb to the late 2010s). For context, the study as a whole: In women with multiple sclerosis, the researchers looked at how the T cell repertoire shifted as pregnancy progressed.

The library was built by means of the immunoSEQ multiplex PCR assay. As stored in TCRdb, this immuneACCESS dataset retains in-frame rearrangements with V and J assigned. A fraction of the clones does not appear; measured against another copy, unresolved V genes explain less than half of the discrepancy, and the remainder lacks a known reason. The sample table records roughly 42,000 clones; about 91% of these occur just once. Of the sample, about 0.5% falls within the top ten clones. With respect to this clone: Its specific antigen is unknown. Within one base of it there is no much larger clone, and no base qualities were kept.

Trimmed from V: 0 bases; trimmed from J: 4 bases; junction bases lacking a gene match: 8. From a lookup of the germline V gene, CDR1 and CDR2 are SGHNT and YENEEA. The CDR3 measures 18 amino acids from cysteine to phenylalanine. The entry retains the CDR3 DNA only, 54 bases that are in frame from base 1. The receptor chain draws on TRBV11-3 and TRBJ2-1, and 11 junction bases match TRBD2. Here the sequenced sample was CD4+ T cells from peripheral blood mononuclear cells, taken in the second trimester of pregnancy. The receptor comes from a female donor in good health, enrolled as a control in a pregnancy study. The CDR3 amino acid sequence is: CASSLDQSGTSGYNEQFF. The nucleotides are TGTGCCAGCAGCTTAGATCAGTCCGGGACTAGCGGTTACAATGAGCAGTTCTTC.